Below, one T cell receptor beta chain is given with its context. The entry originates in a study of blood T cell repertoires in COVID-19. Study details: Italy, Spain and the United States were the sources of the convalescent and acute COVID-19 samples. PBMCs, B-cell-depleted T cells, or T cells provided the cDNA or gDNA that made up the material.

V was pared by 0 bases and J by 7 bases, with 10 bases between. From germline, CDR1 is KGHSH and CDR2 LQKENI. The length of the CDR3 is 14 residues. Methods used by the authors: Reference gene primer amplification yielded estimated nucleated cell counts. Sequenced by immunoSEQ multiplex PCR; TCRdb stores in-frame clones only, minus some. That table furnishes V, J and clone size, whereas the DNA furnished D and trimming. The sample contains 80,000 to 90,000 clones, almost 85% of which appear only once. The TCR was taken from an elderly woman with acute or convalescent COVID-19. V and J are TRBV18 and TRBJ1-5, with D possibly TRBD1 on 6 matching bases. The sequenced material came from peripheral blood. CDR3 region: CASSPPSTGQPQHF. CDR3 nucleotides: TGTGCCAGCTCACCACCGTCGACAGGACAGCCCCAGCATTTT.